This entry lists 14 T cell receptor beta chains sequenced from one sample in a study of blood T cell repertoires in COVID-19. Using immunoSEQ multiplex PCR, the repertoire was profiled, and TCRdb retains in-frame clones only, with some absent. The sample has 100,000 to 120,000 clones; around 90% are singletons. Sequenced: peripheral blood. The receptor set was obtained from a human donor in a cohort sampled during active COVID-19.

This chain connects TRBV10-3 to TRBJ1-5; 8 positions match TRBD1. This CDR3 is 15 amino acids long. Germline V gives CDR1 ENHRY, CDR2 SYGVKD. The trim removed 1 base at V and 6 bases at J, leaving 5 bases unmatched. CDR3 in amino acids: CAISEYGQGAQPQHF. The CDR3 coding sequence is TGTGCCATCAGTGAGTATGGACAGGGAGCTCAGCCCCAGCATTTT.

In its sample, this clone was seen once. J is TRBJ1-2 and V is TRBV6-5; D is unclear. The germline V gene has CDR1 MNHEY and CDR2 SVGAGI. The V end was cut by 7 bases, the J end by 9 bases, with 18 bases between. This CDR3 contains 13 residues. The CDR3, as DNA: TGTGCCAGCACTAAAGGAGGGTCGGGAAGCTACACCTTC. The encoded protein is CASTKGGSGSYTF.

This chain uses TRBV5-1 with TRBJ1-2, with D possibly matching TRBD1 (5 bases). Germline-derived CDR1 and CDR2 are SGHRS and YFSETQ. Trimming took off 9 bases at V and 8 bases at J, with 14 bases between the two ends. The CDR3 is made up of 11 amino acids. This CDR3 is CATRGGEGYTF. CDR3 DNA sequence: TGCGCCACCCGCGGGGGAGAAGGCTACACCTTC.

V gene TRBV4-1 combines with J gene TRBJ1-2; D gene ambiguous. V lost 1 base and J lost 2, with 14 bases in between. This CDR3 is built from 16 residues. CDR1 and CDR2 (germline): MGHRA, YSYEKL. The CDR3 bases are TGCGCCAGCAGCCAAGTTGTTGGGGAGGGCAACTATGGCTACACCTTC. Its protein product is CASSQVVGEGNYGYTF.

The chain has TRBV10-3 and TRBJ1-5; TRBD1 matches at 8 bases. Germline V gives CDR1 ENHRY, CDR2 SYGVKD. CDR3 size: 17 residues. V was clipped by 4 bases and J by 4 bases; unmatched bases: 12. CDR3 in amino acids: CAISATDRVSQNQPQHF. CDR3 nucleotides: TGTGCCATCAGTGCTACGGACAGGGTCTCGCAGAATCAGCCCCAGCATTTT.

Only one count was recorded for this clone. The CDR3 loop is CASSLQGLSSGNTIYF. The CDR3 DNA reads as TGCGCCAGCAGCTTGCAGGGGTTGAGCTCTGGAAACACCATATATTTT. V usage is TRBV5-1 and J usage is TRBJ1-3, with D possibly matching TRBD1 (6 bases). Germline V gene data show CDR1 as SGHRS and CDR2 as YFSETQ. Between the trimmed V and J ends, which lost 1 base and 0 bases, there was a span of 11 bases. The CDR3 length is 16 residues.

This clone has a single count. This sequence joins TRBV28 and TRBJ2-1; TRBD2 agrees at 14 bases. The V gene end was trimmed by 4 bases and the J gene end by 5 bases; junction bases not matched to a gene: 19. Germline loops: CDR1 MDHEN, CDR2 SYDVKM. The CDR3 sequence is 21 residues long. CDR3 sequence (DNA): TGTGCCAGCAGTTCACCCTACCTTACTAGCGGACTAGCGGGAGGAGACAATGAGCAGTTCTTC. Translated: CASSSPYLTSGLAGGDNEQFF.

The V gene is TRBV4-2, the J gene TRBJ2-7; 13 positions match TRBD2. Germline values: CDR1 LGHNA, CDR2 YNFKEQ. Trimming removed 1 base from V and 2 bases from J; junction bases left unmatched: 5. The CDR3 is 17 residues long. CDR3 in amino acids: CASSQGGLAGLAYEQYF. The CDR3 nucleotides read TGTGCCAGCAGCCAAGGGGGACTAGCGGGACTAGCCTACGAGCAGTACTTC.

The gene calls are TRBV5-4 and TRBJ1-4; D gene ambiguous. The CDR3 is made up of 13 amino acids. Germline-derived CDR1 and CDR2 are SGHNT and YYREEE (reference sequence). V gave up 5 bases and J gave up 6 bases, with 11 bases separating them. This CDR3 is CASSQRVDEKLFF. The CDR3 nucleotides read TGTGCCAGCAGTCAGAGGGTAGATGAAAAACTGTTTTTT.

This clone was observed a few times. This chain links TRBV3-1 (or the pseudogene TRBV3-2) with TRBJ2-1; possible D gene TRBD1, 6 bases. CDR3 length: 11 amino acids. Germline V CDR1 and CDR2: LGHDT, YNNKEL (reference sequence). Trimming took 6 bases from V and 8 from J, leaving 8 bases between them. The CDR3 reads CASSRGYEQFF. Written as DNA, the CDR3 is TGTGCCAGCAGTAGGGGGTATGAGCAGTTCTTC.

The CDR3 region is CASSESRWLSPEGLGNQPQHF. DNA for the CDR3: TGCGCCAGCAGTGAGTCGAGGTGGCTCAGCCCAGAGGGATTAGGGAATCAGCCCCAGCATTTT. The chain joins TRBV10-1 to TRBJ1-5, with unresolved D. This CDR3 contains 21 residues. The V and J ends lost 0 bases and 4 bases respectively, with 28 bases between them. In germline, CDR1 is WNHNN, CDR2 SYGVQD (reference sequence).

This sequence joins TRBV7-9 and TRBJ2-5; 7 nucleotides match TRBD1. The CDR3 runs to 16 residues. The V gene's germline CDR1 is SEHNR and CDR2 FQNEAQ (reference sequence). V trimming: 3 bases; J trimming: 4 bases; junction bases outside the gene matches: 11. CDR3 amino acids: CASSLSRGFWGETQYF. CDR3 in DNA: TGTGCCAGCAGCTTGTCCAGGGGGTTCTGGGGAGAGACCCAGTACTTC.

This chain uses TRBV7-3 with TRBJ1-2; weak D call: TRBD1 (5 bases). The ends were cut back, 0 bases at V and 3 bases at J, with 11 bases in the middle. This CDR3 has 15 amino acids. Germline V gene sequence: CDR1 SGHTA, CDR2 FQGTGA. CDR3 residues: CASSLTKPGYYGYTF. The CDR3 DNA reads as TGTGCCAGCAGCTTAACGAAGCCAGGGTACTATGGCTACACCTTC.

In DNA form, the CDR3 reads TGTGCCAGCGGCGCTAAGGGCGGGGGGCCGTGGGGCACCGGGGAGCTGTTTTTT. It codes for CASGAKGGGPWGTGELFF. This chain connects TRBV5-4 to TRBJ2-2; 8 bases line up with TRBD2. CDR3 size: 18 residues. Germline V gene data show CDR1 as SGHNT and CDR2 as YYREEE (reference sequence). Germline trimming cut 7 bases from V and 4 bases from J; bases unmatched to any gene: 18.